Below, one TCR beta chain is given with its context. Antigen unknown. This CDR3 is built from 15 residues. V lost 1 base to trimming and J lost 7 bases, with 11 bases between them. Germline V gene data show CDR1 as SGHTA and CDR2 as FQGNSA. TCRdb called the reads again in MiXCR, with one record for every CDR3 protein. The sample has under 500,000 distinct CDR3 sequences, about 42% seen once. The sample is drawn from a study of T cell repertoires in cytomegalovirus infection. Overall study context: Indicated by public TCR beta signatures were CMV infection and matching HLA type. Study-level results: Predominance within the ex vivo response was attributable to HLA-C-restricted CMV-specific TCR beta clonotypes. CMV carriers having the relevant HLA were flagged by cumulative public TCR beta family frequency.

The rearrangement links TRBV7-2 to TRBJ1-6; perhaps TRBD1 as D (6 bases). The material was cultured PBMCs, obtained from culture after CMV antigen stimulation. The sequence derives from a human donor in good health (CMV status not recorded). Some clones in this sample may be carry-over from other donors' samples. The CDR3 bases are TGTGCCAGCAGCTTAGTTCGCAGGGGAAATTCACCCCTCCACTTT. This encodes CASSLVRRGNSPLHF. The variable domain in full, completed from reference TRBV7-2 and TRBJ1-6, reads GAGVSQSPSNKVTEKGKDVELRCDPISGHTALYWYRQSLGQGLEFLIYFQGNSAPDKSGLPSDRFSAERTGGSVSTLTIQRTQQEDSAVYLCASSLVRRGNSPLHFGNGTRLTVT.